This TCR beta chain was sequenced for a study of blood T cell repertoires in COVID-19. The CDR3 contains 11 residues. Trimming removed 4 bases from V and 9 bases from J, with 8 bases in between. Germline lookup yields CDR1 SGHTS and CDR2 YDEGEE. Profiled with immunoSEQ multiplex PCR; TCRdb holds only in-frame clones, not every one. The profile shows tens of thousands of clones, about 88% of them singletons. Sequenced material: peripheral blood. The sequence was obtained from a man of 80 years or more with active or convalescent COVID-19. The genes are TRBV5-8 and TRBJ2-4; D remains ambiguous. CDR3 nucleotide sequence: TGTGCCAGCAGCCCAAGACTCATTCAGTACTTC. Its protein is CASSPRLIQYF.